The 22 T cell receptor beta chains listed next were all sequenced from one sample in a study of response to subunit inactivated influenza vaccine. MiXCR was run by TCRdb on the RT-PCR reads, yielding one entry per CDR3 protein. This sample has around 580,000 distinct CDR3 sequences; about 12% occur once, and the top ten carry about 9.4%. The input for sequencing was PBMCs from blood, taken on the day of vaccination. Source of these receptors: a man between 50 and 59 years old who received an inactivated influenza vaccine.

This chain connects TRBV18 to TRBJ2-6; maybe TRBD2 (7 bases). The CDR3 consists of 18 residues. Germline CDR1 reads KGHSH; CDR2 reads LQKENI. Trimming removed 3 bases from V and 0 bases from J, with 15 bases in between. As DNA, the CDR3 is TGTGCCAGCTCACCCGAGGGGGGGCGGATCTCTGGGGCCAACGTCCTGACTTTC. Encoded protein: CASSPEGGRISGANVLTF.

This clonotype has at least ten counts. The chain joins TRBV12-3 or TRBV12-4 to TRBJ2-1; D gene unclear. The CDR3 is made up of 14 amino acids. The V and J ends lost 6 bases and 2 bases respectively, with 11 bases between them. The CDR3 sequence is CASRLGTTYNEQFF. The CDR3 bases are TGTGCCAGCAGACTTGGCACCACCTACAATGAGCAGTTCTTC.

This clonotype was counted between two and nine times. This chain uses TRBV3-1 with TRBJ2-2; D unresolved. This CDR3 is built from 10 residues. Germline CDR1 is LGHDT and CDR2 is YNNKEL (reference sequence). V was trimmed by 10 bases and J by 4 bases, leaving 4 bases between them. Written as DNA, the CDR3 is TGTGCCACCTTCACCGGGGAGCTGTTTTTT. Translation: CATFTGELFF. Looking up the rest from reference TRBV3-1 and TRBJ2-2 gives the full variable domain: DTAVSQTPKYLVTQMGNDKSIKCEQNLGHDTMYWYKQDSKKFLKIMFSYNNKELIINETVPNRFSPKSPDKAHLNLHINSLELGDSAVYFCATFTGELFFGEGSRLTVL.

This rearrangement joins TRBV10-3 to TRBJ2-3; 12 bases are a match to TRBD2. Germline CDR1 reads ENHRY; CDR2 reads SYGVKD. V lost 6 bases, J lost 3 bases, and 4 bases stayed unmatched. The CDR3 has 15 residues. The CDR3, as DNA: TGTGCCATCAGAACTAGCGGGGGGTCTACAGATACGCAGTATTTT. It is translated as CAIRTSGGSTDTQYF.

The sample holds a few counts of this clonotype. V and J are TRBV20-1 and TRBJ1-2; perhaps TRBD1 as D (6 bases). The CDR3 sequence is 12 residues long. CDR1 and CDR2 from the germline V gene are DFQATT and SNEGSKA (reference sequence). Trimming left V 3 bases short and J 6 bases short, with 11 bases between. CDR3 nucleotide sequence: TGCAGTGCTAGTGCGCGGGGGCATGGCTACACCTTC. Translation: CSASARGHGYTF.

This clonotype appeared once. V gene TRBV12-3 or TRBV12-4 combines with J gene TRBJ2-3, with D perhaps matching TRBD2 (6 bases). The CDR3 extends over 14 amino acids. Trimming shortened V by 7 bases and J by 5 bases, and 16 bases separated the two germline ends. CDR3: CASKLAGRVDTQYF. The CDR3 region has the DNA TGTGCCAGCAAGTTGGCGGGGCGGGTAGATACGCAGTATTTT.

The table lists this clonotype with a few counts. This rearrangement joins TRBV7-9 to TRBJ2-7; TRBD2 might be the D (5 bases). Trimming took 5 bases from V and 7 from J, leaving 12 bases between them. In germline, CDR1 is SEHNR, CDR2 FQNEAQ (reference sequence). The CDR3 sequence is 12 residues long. The CDR3 is CASSATGGEQYF. The CDR3, as DNA: TGTGCCAGCAGCGCCACGGGCGGGGAGCAGTACTTC.

This clonotype was seen many times. V and J are TRBV5-1 and TRBJ2-5; possibly TRBD1 or TRBD2 for D (6 bases each). The CDR3 extends over 15 amino acids. V dropped 0 bases and J dropped 4 bases, with 13 bases sitting between them. Germline V lookup: CDR1 SGHRS, CDR2 YFSETQ. CDR3 bases: TGCGCCAGCAGCTTGGCGGGGGCAGGGCCAGAGACCCAGTACTTC. Its translation: CASSLAGAGPETQYF.

This clonotype was counted a few times. The J gene is TRBJ2-1, the V gene TRBV9; no clear D gene. Trimming pared 0 bases from V and 6 bases from J, leaving 13 bases between. Germline lookup yields CDR1 SGDLS and CDR2 YYNGEE. The CDR3 extends over 15 amino acids. CDR3 sequence reads: CASSVDVGRGNEQFF. CDR3 DNA sequence: TGTGCCAGCAGCGTAGATGTAGGGCGTGGCAATGAGCAGTTCTTC.

The chain joins TRBV12-3 or TRBV12-4 to TRBJ2-7; D gene uncertain. The V and J ends lost 8 bases and 0 bases respectively, with 8 bases between them. The CDR3 covers 12 residues. As DNA, the CDR3 is TGTGCCAGCGGAATTAGCTCCTACGAGCAGTACTTC. It codes for CASGISSYEQYF.

V and J are TRBV3-1 and TRBJ2-7, with 7 bases aligning to TRBD2. J was trimmed by 6 bases and V by 2 bases; bases with no gene match: 10. Germline V CDR1 and CDR2: LGHDT, YNNKEL (reference sequence). This CDR3 spans 15 amino acids. The DNA for the CDR3 is TGTGCCAGCAGCCAAAGACTAGCTGGTCCCTCCGAGCAGTACTTC. Its protein product is CASSQRLAGPSEQYF.

This clonotype was recorded a few times. The CDR3 protein is CASGGTGAYNEQFF. The CDR3 DNA is TGTGCCAGCGGCGGGACAGGGGCCTACAATGAGCAGTTCTTC. This sequence joins TRBV7-2 and TRBJ2-1, with 10 positions matching TRBD1. Germline CDR1 and CDR2: SGHTA and FQGNSA. The trim removed 8 bases at V and 2 bases at J, leaving 3 bases unmatched. The CDR3 extends over 14 amino acids.

Many counts were recorded for this clonotype. V and J are TRBV10-3 and TRBJ2-1; D possibly uses TRBD1 or TRBD2 (5 bases each). This CDR3 is 15 amino acids long. V was clipped by 5 bases and J by 8 bases, with 19 bases between them. The germline CDR1 and CDR2 sequences are ENHRY and SYGVKD. The CDR3 DNA reads TGTGCCATCAGTACCGCCGGGACCCGATTCGATGAGCAGTTCTTC. Its protein product is CAISTAGTRFDEQFF.

This clonotype was detected only a few times. The chain combines TRBV12-3 or TRBV12-4 with TRBJ2-5; the match to TRBD2 covers 10 bases. The trim removed 5 bases at V and 5 bases at J, leaving 11 bases unmatched. There are 16 residues in the CDR3. The CDR3 is CASSPSLAGAGETQYF. The CDR3 DNA follows: TGTGCCAGCAGTCCCAGTCTAGCGGGGGCAGGGGAGACCCAGTACTTC.

The chain employs TRBV5-5 and TRBJ2-1; 9 bases line up with TRBD2. This CDR3 comprises 15 residues. V shed 4 bases, J shed 2 bases, and the junction held 4 bases outside the gene matches. Per germline, CDR1 SGHKS and CDR2 YYEKEE (reference sequence). CDR3 loop: CASSPSGITYNEQFF. The DNA for the CDR3 is TGTGCCAGCAGCCCTAGCGGGATCACCTACAATGAGCAGTTCTTC.

The V call is TRBV3-1, the J call TRBJ1-5; D is ambiguous. CDR1 and CDR2 (germline): LGHDT, YNNKEL (reference sequence). The CDR3 consists of 14 residues. V was cut by 1 base and J by 9 bases, with 13 bases left in between. CDR3 sequence: CASSQARAEGPQHF. CDR3 sequence (DNA): TGTGCCAGCAGCCAAGCCCGGGCGGAAGGGCCCCAGCATTTT.

The chain combines TRBV6-1 with TRBJ2-1, with 13 bases fitting TRBD2. Germline V gene data show CDR1 as MNHNS and CDR2 as SASEGT. The junction had 8 bases not matched to a gene; V was cut back by 6 bases and J by 6 bases. The CDR3 runs 16 residues. In DNA, the CDR3 is TGTGCCAGCAGCCTGGGACTAGCGGGGCCCGGCAATGAGCAGTTCTTC. Amino acid sequence: CASSLGLAGPGNEQFF.

This clonotype was seen only a few times. V is TRBV5-1 and J is TRBJ1-1; D gene ambiguous. Germline CDR1 reads SGHRS; CDR2 reads YFSETQ. Deletions cut 4 bases from V and 0 bases from J, with 19 bases between. The CDR3 is 17 residues long. CDR3 residues: CASSTRNHVLVNTEAFF. DNA for the CDR3: TGCGCCAGCAGCACCCGGAATCATGTTTTGGTGAACACTGAAGCTTTCTTT. Variable domain in full (rest from reference TRBV5-1 and TRBJ1-1): KAGVTQTPRYLIKTRGQQVTLSCSPISGHRSVSWYQQTPGQGLQFLFEYFSETQRNKGNFPGRFSGRQFSNSRSEMNVSTLELGDSALYLCASSTRNHVLVNTEAFFGQGTRLTVV.

The rearrangement links TRBV5-1 to TRBJ1-1; the D gene is possibly TRBD1 (5 bases). Trimming removed 9 bases at V and 2 bases at J, with 20 bases between. From germline, CDR1 is SGHRS and CDR2 YFSETQ. The CDR3 length is 15 residues. The CDR3 DNA follows: TGCGCCACCACGCCTGGTGGGGACCGCAACACTGAAGCTTTCTTT. The encoded protein is CATTPGGDRNTEAFF.

V and J are TRBV20-1 and TRBJ2-3; D is possibly TRBD2 (6 bases). The CDR3 runs to 14 residues. Trimming took off 4 bases at V and 4 bases at J, with 15 bases between the two ends. From germline, CDR1 is DFQATT and CDR2 SNEGSKA (reference sequence). The CDR3: CSAKLASLSDTQYF. The CDR3 nucleotides are TGCAGTGCTAAACTAGCTTCTCTGTCAGATACGCAGTATTTT.

On this clonotype itself: A much larger clone is a single base away; this may be a read error. The chain has TRBV12-3 or TRBV12-4 and TRBJ2-1; D is possibly TRBD2 (6 bases). This CDR3 has 15 residues. The chain's CDR3 is CASSFGGAPYNEQCF. The CDR3 region has the DNA TGTGCCAGCAGTTTCGGCGGGGCCCCGTACAATGAGCAGTGCTTC.

This clonotype was counted once. The rearrangement links TRBV20-1 to TRBJ2-1, with D possibly matching TRBD1 (6 bases). Per the germline V gene, CDR1 is DFQATT and CDR2 is SNEGSKA (reference sequence). This CDR3 is built from 12 residues. Trimming took off 4 bases at V and 7 bases at J, with 11 bases between the two ends. The CDR3 loop is CSATGQLNEQFF. CDR3 nucleotide sequence: TGCAGTGCTACCGGACAGCTGAATGAGCAGTTCTTC.